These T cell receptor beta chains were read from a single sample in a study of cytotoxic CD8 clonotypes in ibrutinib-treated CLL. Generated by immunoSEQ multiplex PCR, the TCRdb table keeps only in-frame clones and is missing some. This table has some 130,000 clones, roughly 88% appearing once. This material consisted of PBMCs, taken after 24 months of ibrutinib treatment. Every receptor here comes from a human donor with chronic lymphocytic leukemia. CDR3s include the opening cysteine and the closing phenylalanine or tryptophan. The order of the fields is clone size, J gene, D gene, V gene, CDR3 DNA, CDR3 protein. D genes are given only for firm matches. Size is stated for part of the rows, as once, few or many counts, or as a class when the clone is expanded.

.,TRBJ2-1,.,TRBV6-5,TGTGCCAGCAGCTACCGAGGAAGTCAATACAATGAGCAGTTCTTC,CASSYRGSQYNEQFF
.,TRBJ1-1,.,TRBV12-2,TGTGCAAGTCGCTTTTATACAGGAGGACAGAACACTGAAGCTTTCTTT,CASRFYTGGQNTEAFF
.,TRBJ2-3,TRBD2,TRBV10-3,TGTGCCATCAGGTATAGCGGGACTAGCACAGATACGCAGTATTTT,CAIRYSGTSTDTQYF
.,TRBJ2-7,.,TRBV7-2,TGTGCCAGCACCCCCGGACAGCGCTCCTACGAGCAGTACTTC,CASTPGQRSYEQYF
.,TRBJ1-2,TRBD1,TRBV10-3,TGTGCCATCAGTGAGACAGGGGGCACGGGCTACACCTTC,CAISETGGTGYTF
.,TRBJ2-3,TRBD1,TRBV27,TGTGCCAGCAGCAGGGGGCTCATAGATACGCAGTATTTT,CASSRGLIDTQYF
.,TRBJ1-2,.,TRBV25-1,TGTGCCAGCAGTGAATACGGGGGAGTGGGGCATGGCTACACCTTC,CASSEYGGVGHGYTF
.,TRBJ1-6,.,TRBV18,TGTGCCAGCTCCCAGCTTCTTCCCTCCTATAATTCACCCCTCCACTTT,CASSQLLPSYNSPLHF
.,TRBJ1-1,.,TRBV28,TGTGCCAGCACCCCCGAGGACACTGAAGCTTTCTTT,CASTPEDTEAFF
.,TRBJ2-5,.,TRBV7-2,TGTGCCAGCAGCGGCCCCCAAACTTCAGGGGTAACTCGAGAGACCCAGTACTTC,CASSGPQTSGVTRETQYF
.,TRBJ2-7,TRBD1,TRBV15,TGTGCCACCAGCAGAGACCTCCCCGGGACAGGGTACGAGCAGTACTTC,CATSRDLPGTGYEQYF
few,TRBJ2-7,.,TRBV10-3,TGTGCCATCGCCGGCGGGATTGGCTACGAGCAGTACTTC,CAIAGGIGYEQYF
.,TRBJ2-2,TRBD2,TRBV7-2,TGTGCCAGCAGCTTATTAGGGAGCGGGGGTGCCGGGGAGCTGTTTTTT,CASSLLGSGGAGELFF
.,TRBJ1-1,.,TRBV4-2,TGTGCCAGCAGCCAAGGTGGTCTAGGGAACACTGAAGCTTTCTTT,CASSQGGLGNTEAFF
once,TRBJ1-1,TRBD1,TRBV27,TGTGCCAGCACTTACCTGACAGGGAGGACTCCGCGGGAAGCTTTCTTT,CASTYLTGRTPREAFF
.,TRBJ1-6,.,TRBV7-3,TGTGCCAGCAGCCCCCAAGGGTCCAATTCACCCCTCCACTTT,CASSPQGSNSPLHF
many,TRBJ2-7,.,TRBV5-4,TGTGCCAGCAGCTTGGACGGGCGCGAGCAGTACTTC,CASSLDGREQYF
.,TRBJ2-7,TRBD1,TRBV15,TGTGCCACCAGCAGAGTAGGACAGGGGAAGAACGAGCAGTACTTC,CATSRVGQGKNEQYF
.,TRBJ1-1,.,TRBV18,TGTGCCAGCTCACCCCAACAGGGCGACATGAACACTGAAGCTTTCTTT,CASSPQQGDMNTEAFF
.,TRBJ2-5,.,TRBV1,TGCACCAGCAGCCAAGCGGCTGAGACCCAGTACTTC,CTSSQAAETQYF
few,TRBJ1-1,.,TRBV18,TGTGCCAGCTCACCAGCCGAGGGTGACACTGAAGCTTTCTTT,CASSPAEGDTEAFF
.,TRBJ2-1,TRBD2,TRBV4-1,TGCGCCAGCAGCCCCAGTCCCGCGGGGGGGATCTACAATGAGCAGTTCTTC,CASSPSPAGGIYNEQFF
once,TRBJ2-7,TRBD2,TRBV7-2,TGTGCCAGCAGTACCGAGCGGGAGGTCTCCTACGAGCAGTACTTC,CASSTEREVSYEQYF
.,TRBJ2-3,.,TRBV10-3,TGTGCCAGCACGTCCCGGGCAGATACGCAGTATTTT,CASTSRADTQYF
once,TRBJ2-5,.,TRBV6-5,TGTGCCAGCAGAACAGTGGGGGGACAGACCCAGTACTTC,CASRTVGGQTQYF
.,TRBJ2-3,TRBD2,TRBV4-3,TGCGCCAGCAGCCAAGATACTAGCGGCCCCCATGATACGCAGTATTTT,CASSQDTSGPHDTQYF
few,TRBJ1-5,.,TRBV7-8,TGTGCCAGCAGACCAAGGTGGGACCAGCCCCAGCATTTT,CASRPRWDQPQHF
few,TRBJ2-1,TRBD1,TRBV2,TGTGCCAGCAGTATGGACAGGGGTATCGACAATGAGCAGTTCTTC,CASSMDRGIDNEQFF
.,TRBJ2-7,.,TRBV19,TGTGCCAGTAGTACAACAGACATCGGAACCTACGAGCAGTACTTC,CASSTTDIGTYEQYF